The 19 T cell receptor beta chains in this list originate from one sample, sequenced in a study of T cells in Graves' hyperthyroidism and ophthalmopathy. TCR beta CDR3 region amplification was performed from RNA transcripts. A set of HTBI primers served as the primers for a first-round RT-PCR of the TCR CDR3. TCRdb re-analysed the multiplex PCR reads in MiXCR, keeping a single row per CDR3 protein. The sample holds about 710,000 distinct CDR3 sequences; roughly 15% are singletons and the top ten take under 9.5%. Sequences were obtained from blood. The source of these receptors is a man aged 18 to 29 with Graves' hyperthyroidism.

The sample holds many counts of this clonotype. The chain employs TRBV20-1 and TRBJ2-7; a possible D gene is TRBD1 (5 bases). Trimming removed 0 bases from V and 2 bases from J, with 11 bases in between. The CDR3 contains 14 residues. Germline CDR1 is DFQATT and CDR2 is SNEGSKA (reference sequence). This chain's CDR3 is CSARDGSGTYEQYF. CDR3 DNA sequence: TGCAGTGCTAGAGATGGGTCAGGGACCTACGAGCAGTACTTC.

This clonotype has a count of ten or more. The chain links TRBV7-2 to TRBJ2-7, with D uncertain. The CDR3 is 13 residues long. Deletions cut 6 bases from V and 4 bases from J, with 13 bases between. Germline V gene data show CDR1 as SGHTA and CDR2 as FQGNSA. This chain's CDR3 is CASRSNSRYEQYF. DNA for the CDR3: TGTGCCAGCAGATCAAACAGTCGGTACGAGCAGTACTTC.

This clonotype was observed a handful of times. The chain has TRBV24-1 and TRBJ2-3, with D possibly being TRBD1 or TRBD2 (5 bases each). In germline, CDR1 is KGHDR, CDR2 SFDVKD. Trimming left V 3 bases short and J 1 base short, with 16 bases between. The CDR3 is 17 residues long. This CDR3 reads CATSDIPRDDGTDTQYF. DNA for the CDR3: TGTGCCACCAGTGATATTCCCCGGGACGACGGCACAGATACGCAGTATTTT.

In this sample, this clonotype turned up many times. V gene TRBV28 combines with J gene TRBJ2-3; no clear D. The germline V and J ends were trimmed by 4 bases and 6 bases, with 11 bases remaining between them. This CDR3 has 13 residues. Germline CDR1 and CDR2: MDHEN and SYDVKM. CDR3 in amino acids: CASSSGPKDTQYF. CDR3 sequence (DNA): TGTGCCAGCAGTTCCGGGCCCAAGGATACGCAGTATTTT. The variable domain in full, with the rest retrieved from reference TRBV28 and TRBJ2-3, is DVKVTQSSRYLVKRTGEKVFLECVQDMDHENMFWYRQDPGLGLRLIYFSYDVKMKEKGDIPEGYSVSREKKERFSLILESASTNQTSMYLCASSSGPKDTQYFGPGTRLTVL.

A few counts support this clonotype. This chain joins TRBV30 and TRBJ2-7; no reliable D call. Germline CDR1 reads GTSNPN; CDR2 reads SVGIG (reference sequence). Trimming shortened V by 4 bases and J by 3 bases, and 10 bases separated the two germline ends. The CDR3 is 12 residues long. CDR3 protein: CAWTKGNYEQYF. CDR3 DNA: TGTGCCTGGACCAAGGGAAACTACGAGCAGTACTTC.

This clonotype was seen more than once but under ten times. This chain uses TRBV4-1 with TRBJ2-7; D is perhaps TRBD1 (5 bases). Trimming cost V 0 bases and J 3 bases, with 9 bases left between them. The germline V gene encodes CDR1 MGHRA and CDR2 YSYEKL. There are 14 residues in the CDR3. CDR3 loop: CASSQDRQGYEQYF. DNA of the CDR3: TGCGCCAGCAGCCAAGATCGCCAGGGCTACGAGCAGTACTTC.

For the CDR3, the DNA is TGTGCCAGCAGTTTCGATGTTTGGACAAACACCGGGGAGCTGTTTTTT. Its translation: CASSFDVWTNTGELFF. The chain joins TRBV12-3 or TRBV12-4 to TRBJ2-2; possible D gene TRBD1, 5 bases. Trimming stripped 3 bases from V and 2 bases from J, with 13 bases between. This CDR3 is built from 16 residues.

The chain joins TRBV20-1 to TRBJ2-5, with no clear D. The CDR3 is 14 amino acids. Germline CDR1 and CDR2: DFQATT and SNEGSKA (reference sequence). V was trimmed by 4 bases and J by 7 bases, leaving 19 bases between them. CDR3 DNA sequence: TGCAGTGCTACCCAAGCCGGGCCATTTCGGACCCAGTACTTC. Protein: CSATQAGPFRTQYF.

This clonotype was counted many times. This sequence joins TRBV30 and TRBJ2-6; possibly TRBD1 for D (6 bases). The CDR3 spans 15 residues. CDR1 and CDR2 (germline): GTSNPN, SVGIG (reference sequence). Trimming removed 7 bases at V and 0 bases at J, with 13 bases between. The CDR3 sequence is CAFTGKYSGANVLTF. In nucleotides, the CDR3 is TGTGCCTTTACAGGGAAGTACTCTGGGGCCAACGTCCTGACTTTC.

This clonotype appeared many times. The CDR3 bases are TGTGCCAGCAGCCTTTACTCAGGCATTGAAGCTTTCTTT. Amino acid sequence: CASSLYSGIEAFF. J is TRBJ1-1 and V is TRBV3-1; D is uncertain. The CDR3 is 13 amino acids. The germline V gene has CDR1 LGHDT and CDR2 YNNKEL (reference sequence). The V end was cut by 4 bases, the J end by 7 bases, with 13 bases between.

With regard to this clonotype: A much bigger clone sits one base away, suggesting this may be a read error. The chain links TRBV5-1 to TRBJ1-1, with a tentative D call TRBD1 (6 bases). The CDR3 sequence is 15 residues long. Germline CDR1 SGHRS, CDR2 YFSETQ. V lost 1 base and J 1 base, leaving 11 bases between the germline ends. In DNA form, the CDR3 reads TGCGCCAGCAGCTTGTTGATGGGGGCGAACACTGAAGCTTTCTTT. Its translation is CASSLLMGANTEAFF.

In this sample, this clonotype turned up many times. This sequence joins TRBV25-1 and TRBJ2-7, with 11 nucleotides matching TRBD1. V shed 4 bases and J 4 bases; nucleotides not matched to a gene: 6. The CDR3 totals 15 residues. Germline-derived CDR1 and CDR2 are MGHDK and SYGVNS. CDR3 bases: TGTGCCAGCAGTGGACCGGGGACAGGGGGGTACGAGCAGTACTTC. It specifies CASSGPGTGGYEQYF.

This clonotype was observed at least ten times. The CDR3 spells CASRPDRGFTEAFF. The CDR3 bases are TGTGCCAGCAGGCCCGACAGGGGATTCACTGAAGCTTTCTTT. This chain uses TRBV12-3 or TRBV12-4 with TRBJ1-1; 8 nucleotides line up with TRBD1. The CDR3 extends over 14 amino acids. J gave up 4 bases and V 6 bases, and 7 bases lay outside the gene matches.

This clonotype was found a few times. The chain is built from TRBV20-1 and TRBJ2-2; D remains ambiguous. CDR1 is DFQATT and CDR2 is SNEGSKA in the germline V gene (reference sequence). Between the trimmed V and J ends, which lost 6 bases and 7 bases, there was a span of 12 bases. The CDR3 is 12 residues long. The CDR3, as DNA: TGCAGTGCCACTTCGCTCGGCGGGGAGCTGTTTTTT. Translating gives CSATSLGGELFF.

The chain combines TRBV6-2 or TRBV6-3 with TRBJ1-1; TRBD1 aligns across 8 bases. CDR3 length: 15 residues. CDR1 and CDR2 from the germline V gene are MNHEY and SVGEGT. The J segment lost 1 base and the V segment lost 5 bases, leaving 6 bases of the junction unmatched. The CDR3 reads CASSGGQVSNTEAFF. CDR3 in DNA: TGTGCCAGCAGTGGGGGACAGGTTTCGAACACTGAAGCTTTCTTT.

This clonotype was seen repeatedly, ten times or more. CDR3 in DNA: TGTGCCAGCAGTCCCCGAACACCCCGGAACGAGCAGTACTTC. Protein: CASSPRTPRNEQYF. The chain joins TRBV27 to TRBJ2-7, with unresolved D. The CDR3 is 14 amino acids. V dropped 5 bases and J dropped 5 bases, with 16 bases sitting between them. Germline V gene lookup returns CDR1 MNHEY and CDR2 SMNVEV (reference sequence).

At least ten counts were recorded for this clonotype. The V gene is TRBV7-2, the J gene TRBJ2-7; no clear D gene. Trimming removed 5 bases at V and 1 base at J, with 15 bases between. CDR1 and CDR2 from the germline V gene are SGHTA and FQGNSA. The CDR3 totals 15 residues. This CDR3 reads CASSRPNRPSYEQYF. DNA for the CDR3: TGTGCCAGCAGCCGCCCGAACCGCCCTTCCTACGAGCAGTACTTC.

This clonotype was seen many times. The CDR3 region is CASSYQEGQWNEQFF. CDR3 coding DNA: TGTGCCAGCAGTTATCAGGAGGGCCAATGGAATGAGCAGTTCTTC. This chain connects TRBV6-6 to TRBJ2-1; maybe TRBD2 (6 bases). V gave up 3 bases and J gave up 7 bases, with 16 bases separating them. From germline, CDR1 is MNHNY and CDR2 SVGAGI (reference sequence). This CDR3 has 15 amino acids.

This sequence joins TRBV20-1 and TRBJ2-7; 8 positions match TRBD2. CDR3 length: 14 residues. Trimming at V came to 4 bases and at J to 4 bases, leaving 9 bases not matched to a gene. CDR1 is DFQATT and CDR2 is SNEGSKA in the germline V gene (reference sequence). In nucleotides, the CDR3 is TGCAGTGCTACGGGGTGGCTAGCGGGTTACGAGCAGTACTTC. Protein product: CSATGWLAGYEQYF.